Listed below are T cell receptor beta chains from one sample, sequenced in a study of siplizumab effects on memory and regulatory T cells. Profiling relied on immunoSEQ multiplex PCR, and the TCRdb table lists in-frame clones only, not all of them. Here the sample spans about 91,000 clones, 93% being singletons. The sample comprised CD8+ T cells sorted from blood. These receptors originate from a human donor in good health. Both conserved end residues are part of each CDR3. Each record gives: J gene, V gene, clone size, D gene, CDR3 protein, CDR3 DNA. D genes are given only for firm matches. Some rows mark clone size as missing; the rest say once, few, many or name a class of expanded clone.

J gene: TRBJ1-3
V gene: TRBV7-9
clone size: -
D gene: -
CDR3 protein: CASSSPGDTIYF
CDR3 DNA: TGTGCCAGCAGCTCGCCCGGGGACACCATATATTTT

J gene: TRBJ2-3
V gene: TRBV11-3
clone size: -
D gene: -
CDR3 protein: CASSLFSRGGTDTQYF
CDR3 DNA: TGTGCCAGCAGCTTATTTTCGCGAGGTGGCACAGATACGCAGTATTTT

J gene: TRBJ2-7
V gene: TRBV27
clone size: -
D gene: TRBD1
CDR3 protein: CASSFGTDGYEQYF
CDR3 DNA: TGTGCCAGCAGTTTTGGGACAGACGGTTACGAGCAGTACTTC

J gene: TRBJ2-1
V gene: TRBV10-3
clone size: once
D gene: TRBD1
CDR3 protein: CAISGGTGHFNEQFF
CDR3 DNA: TGTGCCATCAGTGGTGGGACAGGCCACTTCAATGAGCAGTTCTTC

J gene: TRBJ1-3
V gene: TRBV9
clone size: -
D gene: -
CDR3 protein: CASSVEGLSGNTIYF
CDR3 DNA: TGTGCCAGCAGCGTAGAAGGGCTCTCTGGAAACACCATATATTTT

J gene: TRBJ2-7
V gene: TRBV30
clone size: -
D gene: -
CDR3 protein: CAWSVGVQYEQYF
CDR3 DNA: TGTGCCTGGAGTGTAGGGGTGCAGTACGAGCAGTACTTC

J gene: TRBJ2-3
V gene: TRBV10-3
clone size: once
D gene: TRBD1
CDR3 protein: CAISEDRGGTDTQYF
CDR3 DNA: TGTGCCATCAGTGAGGACAGGGGGGGCACAGATACGCAGTATTTT

J gene: TRBJ2-7
V gene: TRBV30
clone size: -
D gene: -
CDR3 protein: CAWSMTGGYEQYF
CDR3 DNA: TGTGCCTGGAGTATGACAGGTGGTTACGAGCAGTACTTC

J gene: TRBJ2-3
V gene: TRBV15
clone size: -
D gene: TRBD2
CDR3 protein: CATSRDGGRAYGTDTQYF
CDR3 DNA: TGTGCCACCAGCAGAGACGGCGGGAGGGCCTACGGCACAGATACGCAGTATTTT

J gene: TRBJ2-3
V gene: TRBV27
clone size: -
D gene: -
CDR3 protein: CASSLGPGVDTQYF
CDR3 DNA: TGTGCCAGCAGCCTGGGACCTGGGGTAGATACGCAGTATTTT

J gene: TRBJ1-3
V gene: TRBV6-1
clone size: -
D gene: -
CDR3 protein: CASRPGGSGNTIYF
CDR3 DNA: TGTGCCAGCAGACCGGGGGGCAGCGGAAACACCATATATTTT

J gene: TRBJ2-5
V gene: TRBV4-3
clone size: once
D gene: TRBD2
CDR3 protein: CASSPGRGGGQETQYF
CDR3 DNA: TGCGCCAGCAGCCCCGGGAGGGGCGGGGGCCAAGAGACCCAGTACTTC

J gene: TRBJ2-7
V gene: TRBV4-3
clone size: -
D gene: TRBD2
CDR3 protein: CASSPGTSGSSYEQYF
CDR3 DNA: TGCGCCAGCAGCCCCGGGACTAGCGGGAGCTCCTACGAGCAGTACTTC

J gene: TRBJ1-3
V gene: TRBV4-2
clone size: -
D gene: -
CDR3 protein: CASSPLTGLGAGNTIYF
CDR3 DNA: TGTGCCAGCAGCCCTCTTACGGGCCTGGGTGCTGGAAACACCATATATTTT

J gene: TRBJ2-3
V gene: TRBV29-1
clone size: -
D gene: TRBD2
CDR3 protein: CSVEFQREGLSTDTQYF
CDR3 DNA: TGCAGCGTTGAATTCCAGCGGGAGGGCCTAAGCACAGATACGCAGTATTTT

J gene: TRBJ2-1
V gene: TRBV25-1
clone size: -
D gene: TRBD1
CDR3 protein: CASSKGQGIFHEQFF
CDR3 DNA: TGTGCCAGCAGTAAGGGACAGGGGATTTTCCATGAGCAGTTCTTC

J gene: TRBJ2-3
V gene: TRBV7-9
clone size: -
D gene: -
CDR3 protein: CASSSTGPLSTDTQYF
CDR3 DNA: TGTGCCAGCAGCTCGACGGGACCATTAAGCACAGATACGCAGTATTTT

J gene: TRBJ2-1
V gene: TRBV9
clone size: -
D gene: TRBD2
CDR3 protein: CASSVGSGSLEQFF
CDR3 DNA: TGTGCCAGCAGCGTAGGTAGCGGGAGTTTAGAGCAGTTCTTC

J gene: TRBJ2-5
V gene: TRBV4-1
clone size: -
D gene: -
CDR3 protein: CASRATGDETQYF
CDR3 DNA: TGCGCCAGCAGGGCCACCGGGGATGAGACCCAGTACTTC

J gene: TRBJ2-3
V gene: TRBV9
clone size: -
D gene: TRBD2
CDR3 protein: CASSGSGGAADTQYF
CDR3 DNA: TGTGCCAGCAGCGGTAGCGGGGGGGCGGCAGATACGCAGTATTTT

J gene: TRBJ2-7
V gene: TRBV5-8
clone size: -
D gene: TRBD2
CDR3 protein: CASSGEGTSGRDQYF
CDR3 DNA: TGTGCCAGCAGCGGGGAAGGGACTAGCGGACGCGATCAGTACTTC

J gene: TRBJ2-3
V gene: TRBV7-9
clone size: -
D gene: -
CDR3 protein: CASGLPPPTDTQYF
CDR3 DNA: TGTGCCTCCGGCCTACCGCCTCCCACAGATACGCAGTATTTT

J gene: TRBJ2-7
V gene: TRBV5-1
clone size: -
D gene: TRBD1
CDR3 protein: CASSFLPGQGVYEQYF
CDR3 DNA: TGCGCCAGCAGCTTCTTACCGGGACAGGGGGTCTACGAGCAGTACTTC

J gene: TRBJ2-7
V gene: TRBV27
clone size: -
D gene: -
CDR3 protein: CASSGNLHEQYF
CDR3 DNA: TGTGCCAGCAGCGGGAATCTCCACGAGCAGTACTTC

J gene: TRBJ2-1
V gene: TRBV9
clone size: -
D gene: -
CDR3 protein: CASSAGSYHEQFF
CDR3 DNA: TGTGCCAGCAGCGCCGGAAGTTATCATGAGCAGTTCTTC

J gene: TRBJ2-7
V gene: TRBV14
clone size: -
D gene: TRBD1
CDR3 protein: CASSQGTGVFNEQYF
CDR3 DNA: TGTGCCAGCAGCCAGGGGACAGGGGTTTTCAACGAGCAGTACTTC

J gene: TRBJ2-6
V gene: TRBV27
clone size: -
D gene: -
CDR3 protein: CASSLGPGANVLTF
CDR3 DNA: TGTGCCAGCAGTTTAGGCCCGGGGGCCAACGTCCTGACTTTC

J gene: TRBJ1-3
V gene: TRBV4-1
clone size: -
D gene: -
CDR3 protein: CASSQGAGQKNTIYF
CDR3 DNA: TGCGCCAGCAGCCAAGGAGCTGGGCAGAAAAACACCATATATTTT

J gene: TRBJ1-1
V gene: TRBV5-8
clone size: -
D gene: -
CDR3 protein: CASSLEGEAFF
CDR3 DNA: TGTGCCAGCAGCTTGGAGGGTGAAGCTTTCTTT

J gene: TRBJ1-1
V gene: TRBV5-1
clone size: -
D gene: -
CDR3 protein: CASSIGEGAEAFF
CDR3 DNA: TGCGCCAGCAGCATTGGGGAAGGCGCTGAAGCTTTCTTT

J gene: TRBJ2-1
V gene: TRBV6-4
clone size: -
D gene: TRBD2
CDR3 protein: CASSGTSGGANEQFF
CDR3 DNA: TGTGCCAGCAGCGGGACTAGCGGGGGGGCCAATGAGCAGTTCTTC

J gene: TRBJ1-2
V gene: TRBV5-1
clone size: -
D gene: -
CDR3 protein: CASSWGTGTPFYGYTF
CDR3 DNA: TGCGCCAGCAGCTGGGGGACCGGGACACCTTTCTATGGCTACACCTTC

J gene: TRBJ2-5
V gene: TRBV5-3
clone size: -
D gene: TRBD1
CDR3 protein: CAGKLGQLGETQYF
CDR3 DNA: TGTGCCGGAAAATTGGGACAGCTCGGAGAGACCCAGTACTTC

J gene: TRBJ1-4
V gene: TRBV4-1
clone size: -
D gene: -
CDR3 protein: CASSQNSGTNEKLFF
CDR3 DNA: TGCGCCAGCAGCCAAAATTCCGGAACTAATGAAAAACTGTTTTTT

J gene: TRBJ2-1
V gene: TRBV5-5
clone size: -
D gene: -
CDR3 protein: CASSLGDWYNEQFF
CDR3 DNA: TGTGCCAGCAGCTTGGGGGACTGGTACAATGAGCAGTTCTTC